The rows below give T cell receptor beta chains drawn from one sample of a study of cytomegalovirus exposure and HLA in healthy donors. Sequencing used immunoSEQ multiplex PCR; TCRdb keeps in-frame clones, though not all of them. The table records approximately 190,000 clones, approximately 78% of them present only once. The sample taken for sequencing was PBMCs. These receptors were collected from a woman aged 45-59 years in good health and CMV-seropositive. Each CDR3 is given with its conserved first and last residue. D genes are given only for firm matches. Rows may omit the clone size; those that give it use once, few, many or a size class.

v_call: TRBV6-6
clone_size: -
cdr3_length: 14
d_call: -
j_call: TRBJ1-2
cdr3_nt: TGTGCCTGCAGTTCCCAGGGAGGCACCTATGGCTACACCTTC
cdr3_aa: CACSSQGGTYGYTF

v_call: TRBV28
clone_size: -
cdr3_length: 15
d_call: TRBD1
j_call: TRBJ2-2
cdr3_nt: TGTGCCAGCAGGAGACAGGGTATAAACACCGGGGAGCTGTTTTTT
cdr3_aa: CASRRQGINTGELFF

v_call: TRBV5-6
clone_size: -
cdr3_length: 14
d_call: -
j_call: TRBJ2-5
cdr3_nt: TGTGCCAGCAGCCCGGGTTTTTCCCAAGAGACCCAGTACTTC
cdr3_aa: CASSPGFSQETQYF

v_call: TRBV27
clone_size: -
cdr3_length: 18
d_call: -
j_call: TRBJ2-6
cdr3_nt: TGTGCCAGCAGTTTATTCGAAGACTGGCTCTCTGGGGCCAACGTCCTGACTTTC
cdr3_aa: CASSLFEDWLSGANVLTF

v_call: TRBV21-1
clone_size: -
cdr3_length: 15
d_call: -
j_call: TRBJ1-3
cdr3_nt: TGTGCCAGCAGGAGAGACAGGGTTGGTGGAAACACCATATATTTT
cdr3_aa: CASRRDRVGGNTIYF

v_call: TRBV4-3
clone_size: -
cdr3_length: 15
d_call: TRBD2
j_call: TRBJ2-7
cdr3_nt: TGCGCCAGCAGCCTACTAGCGGATCTCTCCTACGAGCAGTACTTC
cdr3_aa: CASSLLADLSYEQYF

v_call: TRBV28
clone_size: -
cdr3_length: 16
d_call: -
j_call: TRBJ1-5
cdr3_nt: TGTGCCAGCACCAATTTCCGGGGGGGAGACAATCAGCCCCAGCATTTT
cdr3_aa: CASTNFRGGDNQPQHF

v_call: TRBV28
clone_size: -
cdr3_length: 14
d_call: TRBD1
j_call: TRBJ1-4
cdr3_nt: TGTGCCAGCAGATCAGGGGGCGAATTTGAAAAACTGTTTTTT
cdr3_aa: CASRSGGEFEKLFF

v_call: TRBV6-6
clone_size: -
cdr3_length: 15
d_call: TRBD1
j_call: TRBJ1-2
cdr3_nt: TGTGCCAGCAGTTCCGAGGGAAAACCGGGACAGGTCTACACCTTC
cdr3_aa: CASSSEGKPGQVYTF

v_call: TRBV29-1
clone_size: -
cdr3_length: 11
d_call: -
j_call: TRBJ2-1
cdr3_nt: TGCAGCCTCCGTGAGTACAATGAGCAGTTCTTC
cdr3_aa: CSLREYNEQFF

v_call: TRBV28
clone_size: -
cdr3_length: 13
d_call: -
j_call: TRBJ2-3
cdr3_nt: TGTGCCAGCAGTCCCCCAGGAGGGTATACGCAGTATTTT
cdr3_aa: CASSPPGGYTQYF

v_call: TRBV25-1
clone_size: -
cdr3_length: 16
d_call: -
j_call: TRBJ1-4
cdr3_nt: TGTGCCAGCAGTGAGGAAATTAGGACACCCGGGGGAAAACTGTTTTTT
cdr3_aa: CASSEEIRTPGGKLFF

v_call: TRBV10-1
clone_size: -
cdr3_length: 14
d_call: -
j_call: TRBJ2-5
cdr3_nt: TGCGCCAGCAGTGAGTCTTTAGCTCCGGGGACCCAGTACTTC
cdr3_aa: CASSESLAPGTQYF

v_call: TRBV27
clone_size: -
cdr3_length: 13
d_call: TRBD1
j_call: TRBJ2-5
cdr3_nt: TGTGCCAGCAGTTCGGGACAGGCTGGGACCCAGTACTTC
cdr3_aa: CASSSGQAGTQYF

v_call: TRBV10-3
clone_size: -
cdr3_length: 15
d_call: TRBD1
j_call: TRBJ2-4
cdr3_nt: TGTGCCATCAGTGACGGGGACAGGGAGGGTTACATTCAGTACTTC
cdr3_aa: CAISDGDREGYIQYF

v_call: TRBV10-1
clone_size: -
cdr3_length: 17
d_call: TRBD2
j_call: TRBJ2-1
cdr3_nt: TGCGCCAGCAGTGAGGGCCGCAGCGGGGGGGCAAGAAATGAGCAGTTCTTC
cdr3_aa: CASSEGRSGGARNEQFF

v_call: TRBV6-1
clone_size: -
cdr3_length: 15
d_call: TRBD2
j_call: TRBJ2-3
cdr3_nt: TGTGCCAGCAGTGAATGGACTAGCGGGGAGGATACGCAGTATTTT
cdr3_aa: CASSEWTSGEDTQYF

v_call: TRBV6-1
clone_size: -
cdr3_length: 15
d_call: -
j_call: TRBJ2-5
cdr3_nt: TGTGCCAGCAGTTTTTTCCGGACATCCCAAGAGACCCAGTACTTC
cdr3_aa: CASSFFRTSQETQYF

v_call: TRBV5-1
clone_size: -
cdr3_length: 14
d_call: -
j_call: TRBJ1-1
cdr3_nt: TGCGCCAGCAGCTTAGCAACAGGTAGCACTGAAGCTTTCTTT
cdr3_aa: CASSLATGSTEAFF

v_call: TRBV27
clone_size: -
cdr3_length: 15
d_call: TRBD1
j_call: TRBJ1-5
cdr3_nt: TGTGCCAGCAGTTCCCTGGACAGGGGTAATCAGCCCCAGCATTTT
cdr3_aa: CASSSLDRGNQPQHF

v_call: TRBV10-3
clone_size: -
cdr3_length: 13
d_call: -
j_call: TRBJ1-2
cdr3_nt: TGTGCCATCAGTGAATCCCTAAGGGGGGGCTACACCTTC
cdr3_aa: CAISESLRGGYTF

v_call: TRBV7-2
clone_size: -
cdr3_length: 17
d_call: TRBD2
j_call: TRBJ2-1
cdr3_nt: TGTGCCAGCAGCTTATGGGCTATTCTAGCGGGGGATAATGAGCAGTTCTTC
cdr3_aa: CASSLWAILAGDNEQFF

v_call: TRBV11-3
clone_size: -
cdr3_length: 13
d_call: -
j_call: TRBJ1-1
cdr3_nt: TGTGCCAGCAGCTTAAATCAGAACACTGAAGCTTTCTTT
cdr3_aa: CASSLNQNTEAFF

v_call: TRBV28
clone_size: -
cdr3_length: 14
d_call: -
j_call: TRBJ1-5
cdr3_nt: TGTGCCAGCAGTTTCGGGTTGAAAAATCAGCCCCAGCATTTT
cdr3_aa: CASSFGLKNQPQHF

v_call: TRBV27
clone_size: -
cdr3_length: 14
d_call: -
j_call: TRBJ2-7
cdr3_nt: TGTGCCAGCACACGAACGGGGGATCACTACGAGCAGTACTTC
cdr3_aa: CASTRTGDHYEQYF

v_call: TRBV5-1
clone_size: -
cdr3_length: 14
d_call: TRBD1
j_call: TRBJ2-7
cdr3_nt: TGCGCCAGCAGCTCGGGACAGGGCTCCTACGAGCAGTACTTC
cdr3_aa: CASSSGQGSYEQYF

v_call: TRBV6-5
clone_size: -
cdr3_length: 15
d_call: -
j_call: TRBJ2-3
cdr3_nt: TGTGCCAGCAGTAGACGACAGCGAACCACAGATACGCAGTATTTT
cdr3_aa: CASSRRQRTTDTQYF

v_call: TRBV19
clone_size: -
cdr3_length: 14
d_call: TRBD2
j_call: TRBJ2-2
cdr3_nt: TGTGCCACCTCCTACGGCGCGGGGGCCGGGGAGCTGTTTTTT
cdr3_aa: CATSYGAGAGELFF

v_call: TRBV7-2
clone_size: -
cdr3_length: 15
d_call: TRBD1
j_call: TRBJ2-7
cdr3_nt: TGTGCCAGCATCCTGTCCGGGACAGGGACCTACGAGCAGTACTTC
cdr3_aa: CASILSGTGTYEQYF

v_call: TRBV5-4
clone_size: -
cdr3_length: 14
d_call: -
j_call: TRBJ2-3
cdr3_nt: TGTGCCAGCAGCTTGAAAGGGGGCACAGATACGCAGTATTTT
cdr3_aa: CASSLKGGTDTQYF

v_call: TRBV2
clone_size: -
cdr3_length: 12
d_call: -
j_call: TRBJ2-2
cdr3_nt: TGTGCCAGTACTTTTAACACCGGGGAGCTGTTTTTT
cdr3_aa: CASTFNTGELFF

v_call: TRBV27
clone_size: -
cdr3_length: 14
d_call: -
j_call: TRBJ1-1
cdr3_nt: TGTGCCAGCGGCCTTGGGGCAGAAAACACTGAAGCTTTCTTT
cdr3_aa: CASGLGAENTEAFF

v_call: TRBV2
clone_size: -
cdr3_length: 12
d_call: TRBD1
j_call: TRBJ2-7
cdr3_nt: TGTGCCAGCAGGGGACAGGGACACGAGCAGTACTTC
cdr3_aa: CASRGQGHEQYF

v_call: TRBV2
clone_size: -
cdr3_length: 14
d_call: TRBD2
j_call: TRBJ2-7
cdr3_nt: TGTGCCAGCAGTAAACTAGCGGGCCCCTACGAGCAGTACTTC
cdr3_aa: CASSKLAGPYEQYF

v_call: TRBV7-9
clone_size: once
cdr3_length: 16
d_call: -
j_call: TRBJ2-1
cdr3_nt: TGTGCCAGCAGCTTATCCCCCTGCGTCAACTACAATGAGCAGTTCTTC
cdr3_aa: CASSLSPCVNYNEQFF

v_call: TRBV19
clone_size: -
cdr3_length: 15
d_call: TRBD2
j_call: TRBJ2-7
cdr3_nt: TGTGCCAGTAGTACACTAGCGGGGGGATCCTACGAGCAGTACTTC
cdr3_aa: CASSTLAGGSYEQYF

v_call: TRBV14
clone_size: -
cdr3_length: 13
d_call: TRBD1
j_call: TRBJ1-2
cdr3_nt: TGTGCCAGCAGCCTGGGACAGGGCTATGGCTACACCTTC
cdr3_aa: CASSLGQGYGYTF

v_call: TRBV6-1
clone_size: once
cdr3_length: 18
d_call: TRBD2
j_call: TRBJ2-3
cdr3_nt: TGTGCCAGCAGTGATCTCGGGACTAGCGGGAGTGGTAGGGATACGCAGTATTTT
cdr3_aa: CASSDLGTSGSGRDTQYF

v_call: TRBV10-3
clone_size: few
cdr3_length: 15
d_call: TRBD1
j_call: TRBJ2-2
cdr3_nt: TGTGCCATCAGTGCCGGGACAGGGTCGATCGGGGAGCTGTTTTTT
cdr3_aa: CAISAGTGSIGELFF

v_call: TRBV7-2
clone_size: few
cdr3_length: 13
d_call: TRBD2
j_call: TRBJ2-2
cdr3_nt: TGTGCCAGCAGCGGACTAGCGGTCGGGGAGCTGTTTTTT
cdr3_aa: CASSGLAVGELFF

v_call: TRBV10-3
clone_size: -
cdr3_length: 16
d_call: TRBD1
j_call: TRBJ2-2
cdr3_nt: TGTGCCATCAGTGAATGGGACAGGGGCAACACCGGGGAGCTGTTTTTT
cdr3_aa: CAISEWDRGNTGELFF

v_call: TRBV15
clone_size: once
cdr3_length: 15
d_call: -
j_call: TRBJ2-7
cdr3_nt: TGTGCCACCAGCAGAGCGACAGGAGGCTCCTACGAGCAGTACTTC
cdr3_aa: CATSRATGGSYEQYF

v_call: TRBV10-3
clone_size: -
cdr3_length: 16
d_call: TRBD2
j_call: TRBJ2-2
cdr3_nt: TGTGCCATCAGTGAGTCAAGCGGGGGAAACACCGGGGAGCTGTTTTTT
cdr3_aa: CAISESSGGNTGELFF

v_call: TRBV6-6
clone_size: -
cdr3_length: 13
d_call: TRBD1
j_call: TRBJ1-2
cdr3_nt: TGTGCCAGCAGACAGGGGGCGCGATATGGCTACACCTTC
cdr3_aa: CASRQGARYGYTF

v_call: TRBV10-2
clone_size: -
cdr3_length: 13
d_call: TRBD1
j_call: TRBJ1-3
cdr3_nt: TGCGCCAGTCTGGACAGGGGGAGAAACACCATATATTTT
cdr3_aa: CASLDRGRNTIYF

v_call: TRBV28
clone_size: -
cdr3_length: 16
d_call: -
j_call: TRBJ2-5
cdr3_nt: TGTGCCAGCAGTCCTAAGGTCGGCGGGGCCCAAGAGACCCAGTACTTC
cdr3_aa: CASSPKVGGAQETQYF

v_call: TRBV10-3
clone_size: -
cdr3_length: 14
d_call: TRBD2
j_call: TRBJ2-1
cdr3_nt: TGTGCCATCAGGGGACTAGCGGGAGACAATGAGCAGTTCTTC
cdr3_aa: CAIRGLAGDNEQFF

v_call: TRBV7-8
clone_size: -
cdr3_length: 14
d_call: -
j_call: TRBJ1-1
cdr3_nt: TGTGCCAGCAGCTTACCAGTTATGGGGGGTATAACTTTCTTT
cdr3_aa: CASSLPVMGGITFF

v_call: TRBV7-9
clone_size: few
cdr3_length: 12
d_call: TRBD1
j_call: TRBJ1-4
cdr3_nt: TGTGCCAGCCAGTGGGACAGGGAAAAACTGTTTTTT
cdr3_aa: CASQWDREKLFF